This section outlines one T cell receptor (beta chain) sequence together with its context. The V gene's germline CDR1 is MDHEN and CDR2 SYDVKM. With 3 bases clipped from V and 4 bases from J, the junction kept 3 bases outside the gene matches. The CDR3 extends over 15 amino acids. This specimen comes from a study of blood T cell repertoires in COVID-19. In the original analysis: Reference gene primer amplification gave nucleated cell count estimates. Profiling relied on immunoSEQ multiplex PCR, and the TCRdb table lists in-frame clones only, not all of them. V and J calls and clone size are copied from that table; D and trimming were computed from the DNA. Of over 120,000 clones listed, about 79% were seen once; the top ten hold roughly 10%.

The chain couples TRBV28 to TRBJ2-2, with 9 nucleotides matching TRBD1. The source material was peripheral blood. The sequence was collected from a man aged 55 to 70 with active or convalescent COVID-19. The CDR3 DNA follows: TGTGCCAGCAGTTTTCGGGGACAGGGCACCGGGGAGCTGTTTTTT. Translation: CASSFRGQGTGELFF.